The 30 T cell receptor beta chains below all came from one sample that was sequenced in a study of graft-versus-host responses after intestinal transplantation. Irradiated, violet-dye-labeled stimulators (approximately 200,000) were plated alongside approximately 200,000 CFSE-labeled responders. Assay used: immunoSEQ multiplex PCR; TCRdb lists only in-frame clones, some missing. The data show fewer than 15,000 clones, with around 33% seen just once and 1.9% held by the top ten. Sequencing was performed on alloreactive CD8+ T cells from a mixed lymphocyte reaction culture, taken before intestinal transplant. The subset: CFSE-low proliferating T cells sorted from roughly six-day pre-transplant mixed lymphocyte reaction (GvH or HvG direction). These receptors originate from a human patient who received an intestinal transplant.

The gene calls are TRBV2 and TRBJ1-1; maybe TRBD1 (6 bases). CDR3 length: 14 residues. The V end was cut by 7 bases, the J end by 4 bases, with 16 bases between. Germline values: CDR1 SNHLY, CDR2 FYNNEI. The CDR3 DNA is TGTGCCAGCAACCGGGACATTTCGCTCACTGAAGCTTTCTTT. Residues: CASNRDISLTEAFF.

This chain uses TRBV5-1 with TRBJ2-1, with 15 bases fitting TRBD2. The V segment lost 0 bases and the J segment 6 bases; nucleotides outside the gene matches: 7. The V gene's germline CDR1 is SGHRS and CDR2 YFSETQ. CDR3 length equals 18 residues. In DNA, the CDR3 is TGCGCCAGCAGCTTGGAAGGACTAGCGGGGGGGCAGGGCAATGAGCAGTTCTTC. Encoded protein: CASSLEGLAGGQGNEQFF.

The chain links TRBV6-5 to TRBJ1-3; 9 bases are a match to TRBD1. In germline, CDR1 is MNHEY, CDR2 SVGAGI. V lost 2 bases and J lost 2; bases outside the gene matches: 1. The CDR3 runs 15 residues. The CDR3: CASSYGTGTGNTIYF. Written as DNA, the CDR3 is TGTGCCAGCAGTTACGGGACAGGGACTGGAAACACCATATATTTT.

The rearrangement links TRBV7-7 to TRBJ2-1, with 10 bases aligning to TRBD2. From germline, CDR1 is SSHAT and CDR2 FNYEAQ (reference sequence). The CDR3 loop spans 13 amino acids. V shed 8 bases, J shed 4 bases, and the junction held 2 bases outside the gene matches. Written as DNA, the CDR3 is TGTGCCAGCGGGACTAGCGCTTACAATGAGCAGTTCTTC. Encoded protein: CASGTSAYNEQFF. Variable domain in full (rest from reference TRBV7-7 and TRBJ2-1): GAGVSQSPRYKVTKRGQDVTLRCDPISSHATLYWYQQALGQGPEFLTYFNYEAQPDKSGLPSDRFSAERPEGSISTLTIQRTEQRDSAMYRCASGTSAYNEQFFGPGTRLTVL.

This clone is judged medium-sized. The V call is TRBV29-1, the J call TRBJ1-3; no firm D call. In germline, CDR1 is SQVTM, CDR2 ANQGSEA. This CDR3 spans 14 amino acids. Trimming pared 5 bases from V and 0 bases from J, leaving 11 bases between. The CDR3 loop is CSVIRSSSGNTIYF. The CDR3 bases are TGCAGCGTTATCAGGTCCAGCTCTGGAAACACCATATATTTT.

The chain links TRBV4-3 to TRBJ2-7, with a tentative D call TRBD2 (6 bases). The CDR3 spans 14 residues. Looked up from germline, CDR1 is LGHNA and CDR2 is YSLEER. The V end lost 1 base, the J end lost 4 bases, and 11 bases lay between the germline ends. The CDR3 sequence: CASSQGTAGYEQYF. As DNA, the CDR3 is TGCGCCAGCAGCCAAGGGACCGCGGGGTACGAGCAGTACTTC.

The sample holds one count of this clone. The chain couples TRBV27 to TRBJ2-2; 8 bases line up with TRBD1. This CDR3 spans 14 amino acids. Trimming at V came to 3 bases and at J to 6 bases, leaving 3 bases not matched to a gene. Germline CDR1 is MNHEY and CDR2 is SMNVEV (reference sequence). The CDR3 region has the DNA TGTGCCAGCAGTTTCGGGACAGGCCCCGGGGAGCTGTTTTTT. Protein: CASSFGTGPGELFF.

The J gene is TRBJ1-1, the V gene TRBV30; the D gene is possibly TRBD1 (5 bases). V was cut by 2 bases and J by 4 bases, with 14 bases left in between. Germline CDR1 GTSNPN, CDR2 SVGIG (reference sequence). This CDR3 region has 14 residues. For the CDR3, the DNA is TGTGCCTGGAGTCCGGGGGTAAGGGGCACTGAAGCTTTCTTT. Translating gives CAWSPGVRGTEAFF.

V gene TRBV7-9 combines with J gene TRBJ2-3, with 8 bases matching TRBD1. CDR1 and CDR2 from the germline V gene are SEHNR and FQNEAQ (reference sequence). V was clipped by 6 bases and J by 8 bases; unmatched bases: 4. The CDR3 spans 12 residues. This CDR3 is CASSQGAGTQYF. The CDR3 region has the DNA TGTGCCAGCAGTCAGGGGGCTGGTACGCAGTATTTT. Full variable domain (remainder filled in from reference TRBV7-9 and TRBJ2-3): DTGVSQNPRHKITKRGQNVTFRCDPISEHNRLYWYRQTLGQGPEFLTYFQNEAQLEKSRLLSDRFSAERPKGSFSTLEIQRTEQGDSAMYLCASSQGAGTQYFGPGTRLTVL.

The V and J genes are TRBV11-2 and TRBJ2-3; D not certain. The CDR3 is 16 amino acids. Per the germline V gene, CDR1 is SGHAT and CDR2 is FQNNGV. V was pared by 3 bases and J by 0 bases, with 13 bases between. CDR3 amino acids: CASSFGTVPSTDTQYF. The CDR3 DNA reads as TGTGCCAGCAGCTTTGGTACGGTGCCTAGCACAGATACGCAGTATTTT.

The chain recombines TRBV19 with TRBJ1-2; 9 nucleotides align to TRBD1. V shed 6 bases and J 3 bases; nucleotides not matched to a gene: 5. The CDR3 extends over 14 amino acids. Germline CDR1 is LNHDA and CDR2 is SQIVND (reference sequence). The CDR3, as DNA: TGTGCCAGTAGCAGGACAGGGGCTGACTATGGCTACACCTTC. Protein product: CASSRTGADYGYTF.

This clone was seen more than once but under ten times. The genes are TRBV7-9 and TRBJ2-3, with 9 positions matching TRBD2. This CDR3 is built from 16 residues. V shed 5 bases, J shed 2 bases, and the junction held 8 bases outside the gene matches. Germline V gives CDR1 SEHNR, CDR2 FQNEAQ (reference sequence). The CDR3 sequence is CASSPASGVPTDTQYF. The CDR3 region has the DNA TGTGCCAGCAGCCCCGCTAGCGGGGTCCCCACAGATACGCAGTATTTT.

There are a few counts of this clone. The CDR3 DNA sequence: TGTGCCAGTAGTGTACCTAGCGGGGGGGCCGTAGATACGCAGTATTTT. Translated, it gives CASSVPSGGAVDTQYF. The rearrangement joins TRBV19 to TRBJ2-3; 12 nucleotides agree with TRBD2. The V gene end was trimmed by 5 bases and the J gene end by 5 bases; junction bases not matched to a gene: 8. Germline CDR1 LNHDA, CDR2 SQIVND (reference sequence). The CDR3 consists of 16 residues.

The rearrangement links TRBV6-1 to TRBJ1-2; 8 nucleotides agree with TRBD1. Germline CDR1 MNHNS, CDR2 SASEGT. J gave up 3 bases and V 0 bases, and 6 bases lay outside the gene matches. The CDR3 is made up of 16 amino acids. The CDR3 region is CASSEAGRGQYYGYTF. Here the CDR3 DNA reads TGTGCCAGCAGTGAAGCGGGCAGGGGGCAGTACTATGGCTACACCTTC.

This clone was detected once. The V call is TRBV7-8, the J call TRBJ2-7, with D maybe TRBD2 (7 bases). V lost 4 bases and J 6 bases, leaving 13 bases between the germline ends. Per germline, CDR1 SGHVS and CDR2 FQNEAQ. The CDR3 runs to 13 residues. CDR3 loop: CASSSPGGLEQYF. The DNA of the CDR3 is TGTGCCAGCAGCTCCCCCGGGGGGCTCGAGCAGTACTTC.

The V and J genes are TRBV7-2 and TRBJ2-3; TRBD2 matches at 10 bases. Germline V gene data show CDR1 as SGHTA and CDR2 as FQGNSA. V lost 3 bases and J lost 2; bases outside the gene matches: 8. This CDR3 has 17 amino acids. CDR3 sequence: CASSLRISGGITDTQYF. The CDR3 nucleotides read TGTGCCAGCAGCTTGAGGATTAGCGGGGGGATCACAGATACGCAGTATTTT.

The chain recombines TRBV5-1 with TRBJ1-1, with D hard to call. V was clipped by 0 bases and J by 0 bases, with 3 bases between them. Germline V gene data show CDR1 as SGHRS and CDR2 as YFSETQ. The CDR3 is 13 amino acids. The CDR3 DNA reads as TGCGCCAGCAGCTTGGACATGAACACTGAAGCTTTCTTT. Translation: CASSLDMNTEAFF.

This clone occurred a few times. The chain employs TRBV9 and TRBJ2-7; 8 bases line up with TRBD1. Germline CDR1 reads SGDLS; CDR2 reads YYNGEE. The ends lost 4 bases at V and 5 bases at J; junction bases unmatched: 8. This CDR3 region has 14 residues. The CDR3 is CASSPRTGSHEQYF. DNA of the CDR3: TGTGCCAGCAGCCCCCGGACAGGGAGTCACGAGCAGTACTTC.

This clone has a handful of counts. The gene calls are TRBV27 and TRBJ1-2; TRBD1 matches at 7 bases. CDR1 is MNHEY and CDR2 is SMNVEV in the germline V gene (reference sequence). Trimming cost V 5 bases and J 6 bases; bases outside gene matches: 9. The CDR3 loop spans 14 amino acids. This CDR3 reads CASSRTGVSHGYTF. DNA of the CDR3: TGTGCCAGCAGTAGAACAGGGGTCTCCCATGGCTACACCTTC.

The chain uses TRBV9 and TRBJ2-5, with 10 bases identical to TRBD1. The ends lost 4 bases at V and 5 bases at J; junction bases unmatched: 5. The germline gives CDR1 SGDLS, CDR2 YYNGEE. The CDR3 length is 14 residues. The CDR3 loop reads CASSPGQGVETQYF. CDR3 in DNA: TGTGCCAGCAGCCCCGGACAGGGGGTCGAGACCCAGTACTTC.

The chain recombines TRBV4-3 with TRBJ1-1; 11 bases fit TRBD1. V was clipped by 0 bases and J by 7 bases; unmatched bases: 7. Germline CDR1 LGHNA, CDR2 YSLEER. The CDR3 is made up of 16 amino acids. DNA for the CDR3: TGCGCCAGCAGCCAAGATCGGGGACAGGGGGGAGATGAAGCTTTCTTT. It encodes CASSQDRGQGGDEAFF.

The chain recombines TRBV4-1 with TRBJ2-7, with 9 bases matching TRBD1. This CDR3 has 15 amino acids. Germline-derived CDR1 and CDR2 are MGHRA and YSYEKL. Trimming removed 4 bases from V and 6 bases from J; junction bases left unmatched: 10. CDR3 loop: CASSPQGQGWGEQYF. For the CDR3, the DNA is TGCGCCAGCAGCCCCCAAGGACAGGGGTGGGGCGAGCAGTACTTC.

This clone was seen more than once but under ten times. The chain recombines TRBV2 with TRBJ2-7, with 7 bases fitting TRBD1. The length of the CDR3 is 13 residues. Germline V gene lookup returns CDR1 SNHLY and CDR2 FYNNEI. With 5 bases clipped from V and 4 bases from J, the junction kept 5 bases outside the gene matches. CDR3 in DNA: TGTGCCAGCAGTATAGGGGGCAGTTACGAGCAGTACTTC. Its protein product is CASSIGGSYEQYF.

This clone was seen a few times. The rearrangement links TRBV4-3 to TRBJ1-2; tentatively, D is TRBD1 (6 bases). Germline V gene data show CDR1 as LGHNA and CDR2 as YSLEER. Trimming stripped 0 bases from V and 8 bases from J, with 22 bases between. This CDR3 has 17 amino acids. CDR3 nucleotides: TGCGCCAGCAGCCAAGATCGAACACAGGGTGACCTCTTCGGCTACACCTTC. Its protein product is CASSQDRTQGDLFGYTF.

This clone came up a few times. V gene TRBV4-3 combines with J gene TRBJ2-7; TRBD2 matches 7 bases. Germline V lookup: CDR1 LGHNA, CDR2 YSLEER. Trimming removed 0 bases from V and 3 bases from J; junction bases left unmatched: 2. The CDR3 totals 14 residues. The DNA of the CDR3 is TGCGCCAGCAGCCAAGATTGGACTAGCTACGAGCAGTACTTC. Encoded protein: CASSQDWTSYEQYF.

This clone was observed a handful of times. The chain combines TRBV29-1 with TRBJ1-1; D remains ambiguous. The CDR3 is made up of 10 amino acids. Germline V CDR1 and CDR2: SQVTM, ANQGSEA. Trimming took 5 bases from V and 6 from J, leaving 7 bases between them. In DNA form, the CDR3 reads TGCAGCGTTCTGTACTCTGAAGCTTTCTTT. As protein: CSVLYSEAFF.

The V and J genes are TRBV11-2 and TRBJ1-4; the match to TRBD1 covers 11 bases. The CDR3 length is 17 residues. V lost 5 bases to trimming and J lost 3 bases; unmatched junction nucleotides: 8. Germline V gene data show CDR1 as SGHAT and CDR2 as FQNNGV. CDR3 DNA sequence: TGTGCCAGCAGCGCCGGGACAGGGGGTTCCTCTAATGAAAAACTGTTTTTT. The encoded protein is CASSAGTGGSSNEKLFF.

V usage is TRBV4-3 and J usage is TRBJ1-1, with a weak D call TRBD1 (5 bases). Deletions cut 0 bases from V and 11 bases from J, with 16 bases between. The CDR3 covers 14 residues. Germline V lookup: CDR1 LGHNA, CDR2 YSLEER. CDR3 region: CASSQDRTLGGAFF. The DNA for the CDR3 is TGCGCCAGCAGCCAAGATAGGACACTCGGGGGGGCTTTCTTT.

CDR3 sequence reads: CASSRDRANTGELFF. The CDR3 nucleotides read TGCGCCAGCAGCCGGGACAGGGCGAACACCGGGGAGCTGTTTTTT. The chain carries TRBV4-3 and TRBJ2-2; 9 positions match TRBD1. The CDR3 runs 15 residues. The germline V gene has CDR1 LGHNA and CDR2 YSLEER. J lost 0 bases, V lost 4 bases, and 0 bases had no gene match.

The chain is built from TRBV13 and TRBJ2-1; 7 positions agree with TRBD2. J was trimmed by 6 bases and V by 0 bases; bases with no gene match: 5. The CDR3 loop spans 15 amino acids. Germline V gives CDR1 PRHDT, CDR2 FYEKMQ (reference sequence). CDR3 residues: CASSLGPAGFNEQFF. The DNA for the CDR3 is TGTGCCAGCAGCTTAGGTCCAGCGGGGTTCAATGAGCAGTTCTTC. The whole variable domain, remainder taken from reference TRBV13 and TRBJ2-1, is AAGVIQSPRHLIKEKRETATLKCYPIPRHDTVYWYQQGPGQDPQFLISFYEKMQSDKGSIPDRFSAQQFSDYHSELNMSSLELGDSALYFCASSLGPAGFNEQFFGPGTRLTVL.